The T cell receptor (beta chain) under discussion was sequenced for a study of T cells in Graves' hyperthyroidism and ophthalmopathy. V was shortened by 2 bases and J by 0 bases, with 14 bases between the two germline ends. Per the germline V gene, CDR1 is SGHAT and CDR2 is FQNNGV. CDR3 length equals 17 residues. Broader study findings: Most thyroid-expanded clonotypes above 0.001 were also found in blood.

RNA transcripts were the template for amplifying TCR beta CDR3 regions. HTBI primers were employed in a first-round RT-PCR of the TCR CDR3. Via MiXCR, TCRdb re-called the multiplex PCR reads, giving one row per CDR3 protein. The table lists approximately 380,000 distinct CDR3 sequences, over 11% of them singletons. This clonotype was detected ten times or more. Its antigen is unidentified. Sequenced input: blood. The chain joins TRBV11-2 to TRBJ2-1; unclear D gene. The sequence was collected from a man aged 50 to 59 with Graves' ophthalmopathy. DNA for the CDR3: TGTGCCAGCAGCTTAATTTTGGGCTTAAGCTCCTACAATGAGCAGTTCTTC. Translating it yields CASSLILGLSSYNEQFF. Complete variable domain (other parts from reference TRBV11-2 and TRBJ2-1): EAGVAQSPRYKIIEKRQSVAFWCNPISGHATLYWYQQILGQGPKLLIQFQNNGVVDDSQLPKDRFSAERLKGVDSTLKIQPAKLEDSAVYLCASSLILGLSSYNEQFFGPGTRLTVL.